A selection of T cell receptor beta chains follows, all from one sample in a study of T cell responses to AZD1222 COVID-19 vaccine. The assay was immunoSEQ multiplex PCR, and TCRdb's table has in-frame clones only and misses some. This sample carries about 110,000 clones, about 90% of them seen once, and the ten largest clones take over 6%. The source material was peripheral blood, sampled on day 0 of AZD1222 vaccination. Receptors originate from an adult in good health. Each CDR3 is given with its conserved first and last residue. D genes are given only for firm matches. A row's size may be missing; if present it is once, few, many or a size class.

-	TRBJ2-1	-	TRBV14	CASSQAGTYNEQFF	TGTGCCAGCAGCCAGGCGGGGACCTACAATGAGCAGTTCTTC
-	TRBJ1-1	TRBD1	TRBV11-3	CASSRLRDRAAEAFF	TGTGCCAGCAGCCGCCTCCGGGACAGGGCGGCTGAAGCTTTCTTT
-	TRBJ1-2	-	TRBV18	CASSQSGGENYGYTF	TGTGCCAGCTCGCAGAGCGGGGGCGAAAACTATGGCTACACCTTC
-	TRBJ1-1	-	TRBV6-4	CASSLTPGYTEAFF	TGTGCCAGCAGTCTGACGCCGGGATACACTGAAGCTTTCTTT
-	TRBJ2-7	-	TRBV27	CASSVQGITTYEQYF	TGTGCCAGCAGTGTCCAAGGGATTACGACCTACGAGCAGTACTTC
once	TRBJ1-1	-	TRBV18	CASSPWENTLKGTEAFF	TGTGCCAGCTCACCATGGGAAAACACCCTCAAGGGCACTGAAGCTTTCTTT
-	TRBJ1-1	-	TRBV23-1	CASSQGGGEAFF	TGCGCCAGCAGTCAGGGGGGTGGTGAAGCTTTCTTT
-	TRBJ2-2	TRBD2	TRBV14	CASSQERLAGNTGELFF	TGTGCCAGCAGCCAAGAAAGACTAGCGGGGAACACCGGGGAGCTGTTTTTT
-	TRBJ2-2	-	TRBV30	CAWIGRASPGELFF	TGTGCCTGGATAGGCAGGGCCTCCCCAGGGGAGCTGTTTTTT
once	TRBJ2-1	-	TRBV12-3/TRBV12-4	CASSLVYNEQFF	TGTGCCAGCAGTTTGGTTTACAATGAGCAGTTCTTC
-	TRBJ2-5	TRBD2	TRBV9	CASSVDSGTRTMSQYF	TGTGCCAGCAGCGTAGACTCCGGGACTAGAACGATGTCCCAGTACTTC
-	TRBJ2-7	-	TRBV2	CAWGGHSYYEQYF	TGTGCCTGGGGGGGGCACTCCTACTACGAGCAGTACTTC
few	TRBJ1-6	-	TRBV12-3/TRBV12-4	CASSFSRSPLHF	TGTGCCAGCAGTTTTAGTCGGTCACCCCTCCACTTT
-	TRBJ1-1	-	TRBV29-1	CSVQGLRGAFF	TGCAGCGTCCAGGGCCTTAGGGGAGCTTTCTTT
-	TRBJ2-3	-	TRBV3-1/TRBV3-2	CASSRTLSTDTQYF	TGTGCCAGCAGCCGGACTCTCAGCACAGATACGCAGTATTTT
-	TRBJ2-1	TRBD1	TRBV3-1/TRBV3-2	CASSRQGYEQFF	TGTGCCAGCAGCCGACAGGGCTATGAGCAGTTCTTC
-	TRBJ1-5	-	TRBV24-1	CATSDPGNNQPQHF	TGTGCCACCAGTGACCCAGGTAACAATCAGCCCCAGCATTTT
-	TRBJ1-2	-	TRBV2	CASSERPPDYGYTF	TGTGCCAGCAGTGAACGGCCGCCGGACTATGGCTACACCTTC
-	TRBJ2-2	-	TRBV7-2	CASSLRPTLGELFF	TGTGCCAGCAGCTTAAGACCGACCCTCGGGGAGCTGTTTTTT
-	TRBJ2-2	-	TRBV9	CASSVKGANTGELFF	TGTGCCAGCAGCGTAAAGGGGGCGAACACCGGGGAGCTGTTTTTT
-	TRBJ2-5	TRBD2	TRBV9	CASSVGPTSGGQETQYF	TGTGCCAGCAGCGTGGGGCCGACTAGCGGGGGTCAAGAGACCCAGTACTTC
-	TRBJ2-1	TRBD2	TRBV7-9	CASSPRTSGGEQFF	TGTGCCAGCAGCCCACGGACTAGCGGGGGTGAGCAGTTCTTC
few	TRBJ2-3	-	TRBV11-2	CASSSGRRGADTQYF	TGTGCCAGCAGCTCTGGTCGGAGGGGGGCAGATACGCAGTATTTT
-	TRBJ1-6	-	TRBV21-1	CASSKRLVDRYNSPLHF	TGTGCCAGCTCAAAACGACTCGTCGACAGGTACAATTCACCCCTCCACTTT
-	TRBJ1-4	-	TRBV11-3	CASPGTGTMQSNEKLFF	TGTGCCTCCCCCGGAACAGGGACGATGCAATCTAATGAAAAACTGTTTTTT
-	TRBJ2-1	TRBD2	TRBV19	CATNPGLAYNEQFF	TGTGCCACAAACCCGGGACTAGCCTACAATGAGCAGTTCTTC
-	TRBJ2-7	TRBD1	TRBV3-1/TRBV3-2	CASSLQGAKDEQYF	TGTGCCAGCAGCCTACAGGGGGCCAAGGACGAGCAGTACTTC
once	TRBJ1-3	TRBD1	TRBV7-8	CASSLEGQGGNTIYF	TGTGCCAGCAGCTTAGAAGGACAGGGGGGGAACACCATATATTTT
-	TRBJ1-1	-	TRBV11-2	CASSGKSGVEAFF	TGTGCCAGCAGTGGTAAAAGTGGGGTTGAAGCTTTCTTT
once	TRBJ1-1	-	TRBV3-1/TRBV3-2	CASSLKGGSTEAFF	TGTGCCAGCAGCCTGAAGGGGGGATCGACTGAAGCTTTCTTT
-	TRBJ1-4	-	TRBV28	CASSAGSTNEKLFF	TGTGCCAGCAGTGCAGGGTCGACTAATGAAAAACTGTTTTTT
-	TRBJ1-1	-	TRBV7-9	CASSLWGGGFGNTEAFF	TGTGCCAGCAGCTTGTGGGGGGGTGGATTCGGGAACACTGAAGCTTTCTTT
-	TRBJ1-4	-	TRBV7-9	CASQGPGNEKLFF	TGTGCCAGCCAGGGCCCCGGTAATGAAAAACTGTTTTTT
-	TRBJ1-2	TRBD1	TRBV3-1/TRBV3-2	CASSLRTGEGGYTF	TGTGCCAGCAGCCTTAGAACAGGGGAAGGGGGCTACACCTTC
-	TRBJ1-1	TRBD1	TRBV4-1	CASSQVLSGGAYTEAFF	TGCGCCAGCAGCCAAGTTTTGTCAGGGGGGGCGTACACTGAAGCTTTCTTT
-	TRBJ2-7	-	TRBV27	CASSFGGSYEQYF	TGTGCCAGCAGTTTCGGAGGGTCTTACGAGCAGTACTTC
-	TRBJ1-5	-	TRBV7-3	CASSPGHSNQPQHF	TGTGCCAGCAGCCCCGGGCATAGCAATCAGCCCCAGCATTTT
-	TRBJ1-6	TRBD1	TRBV27	CASSLQWTGNSPLHF	TGTGCCAGCAGTTTACAGTGGACAGGGAATTCACCCCTCCACTTT
-	TRBJ1-2	-	TRBV6-2/TRBV6-3	CASSPAGVYGYTF	TGTGCCAGCAGCCCCGCCGGAGTCTATGGCTACACCTTC
-	TRBJ2-5	-	TRBV12-3/TRBV12-4	CASSLQLGETQYF	TGTGCCAGCAGTTTACAGCTCGGAGAGACCCAGTACTTC
-	TRBJ2-7	-	TRBV30	CAWSRGAPYEQYF	TGTGCCTGGAGTCGGGGGGCCCCCTACGAGCAGTACTTC
once	TRBJ1-1	-	TRBV2	CASRRSMRGADTEAFF	TGTGCCAGCAGGAGGTCCATGAGGGGCGCCGACACTGAAGCTTTCTTT
-	TRBJ1-1	TRBD1	TRBV5-1	CASSLAWDSLNTEAFF	TGCGCCAGCAGCTTGGCATGGGACAGCTTGAACACTGAAGCTTTCTTT